The entry below describes one TCR beta chain. This specimen belongs to a study of blood T cell repertoires in COVID-19. Background on the study: The United States, Italy and Spain provided the acute and convalescent COVID-19 samples. The analysed material was cDNA or gDNA that came from T cells, B-cell-depleted T cells, or PBMCs.

The length of the CDR3 is 15 residues. Trimming removed 5 bases at V and 0 bases at J, with 11 bases between. Germline lookup yields CDR1 ENHRY and CDR2 SYGVKD. In the authors' workflow: How many nucleated cells were present was estimated from reference gene primer amplification. Repertoires were generated with immunoSEQ multiplex PCR, while TCRdb's copy carries only in-frame clones and drops some. That table supplies the V and J calls and clone size; D and trimming were determined from the DNA. The sample has some 60,000 clones, approximately 85% seen once. This clonotype was obtained from a human donor in a cohort sampled during active COVID-19. The source material was peripheral blood. The chain carries TRBV10-3 and TRBJ1-3, with D possibly being TRBD1 (6 bases). DNA for the CDR3: TGTGCCATCAGTAAACAGGGATCCTCTGGAAACACCATATATTTT. Its protein product is CAISKQGSSGNTIYF.